This T cell receptor beta chain was obtained from a study of T cell repertoires in ileal Crohn's disease. This clone came up once. Adults with ileal or ileocolonic Crohn's disease and an indication for resection were eligible. Germline V gene sequence: CDR1 MNHNS, CDR2 SASEGT. With 8 bases clipped from V and 6 bases from J, the junction kept 11 bases outside the gene matches. The CDR3 length is 14 residues. Here immunoSEQ multiplex PCR was the method, and the copy in TCRdb shows in-frame clones only, minus some. The table records over 12,000 clones, about 82% of them present only once. This rearrangement joins TRBV6-1 to TRBJ1-2; TRBD1 matches 8 bases. The sequenced material came from ileal tissue. The source is an adult with Crohn's disease. CDR3 coding DNA: TGTGCCAGCGATACCGGGACAGGACTTGATGGCTACACCTTC. This translates into CASDTGTGLDGYTF.